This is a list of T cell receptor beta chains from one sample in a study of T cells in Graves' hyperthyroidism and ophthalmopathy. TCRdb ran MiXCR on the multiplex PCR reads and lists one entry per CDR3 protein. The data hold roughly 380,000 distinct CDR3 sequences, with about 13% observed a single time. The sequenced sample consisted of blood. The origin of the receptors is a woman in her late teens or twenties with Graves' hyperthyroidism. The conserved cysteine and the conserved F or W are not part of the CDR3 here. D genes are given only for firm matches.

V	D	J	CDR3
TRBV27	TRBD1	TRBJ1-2	ASSLWANGQGARNYGYT
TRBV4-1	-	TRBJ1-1	ASSRPAERTEAF
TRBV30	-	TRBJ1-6	AWVRRRGDNSPLH
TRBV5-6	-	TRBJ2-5	ASSSQGLETQY
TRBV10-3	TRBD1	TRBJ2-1	AISGGQGQSYNEQF
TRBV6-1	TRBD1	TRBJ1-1	ASGLQGATNTEAF
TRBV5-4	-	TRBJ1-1	ASSLDQLNTEAF
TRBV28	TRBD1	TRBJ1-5	ASSFIGQGAGRPQH
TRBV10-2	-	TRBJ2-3	ASCPVAGPADTQY
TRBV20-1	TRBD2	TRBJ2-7	SADALALSSYEQY
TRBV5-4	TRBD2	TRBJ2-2	ASSVGLAPNTGELF
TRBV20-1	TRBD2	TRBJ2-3	SATFGTTYTDTQY
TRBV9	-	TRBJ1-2	ASSVVPDLGYT
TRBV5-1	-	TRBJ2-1	ASSLMTGENNEQF
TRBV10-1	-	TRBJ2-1	ASSEGFGNEQF
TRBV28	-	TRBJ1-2	ASSLGGLFDYGYT
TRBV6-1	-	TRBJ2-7	ASSESSQAYEQY
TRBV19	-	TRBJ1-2	ASSMNGRDGYT
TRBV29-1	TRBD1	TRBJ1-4	SVEEDRGEEKLF
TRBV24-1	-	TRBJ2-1	ATSEGVGGNEQF
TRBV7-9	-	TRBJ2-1	ASSPRGGVSYNEQF
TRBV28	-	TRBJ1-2	ASLGGGADYGYT
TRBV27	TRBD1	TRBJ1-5	ASSSLDRDNQPQH
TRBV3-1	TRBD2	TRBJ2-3	ASSQAGLARIRTDTQY
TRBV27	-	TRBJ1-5	ASRTWGQPQH
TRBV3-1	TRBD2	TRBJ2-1	ASSQKGGGLAGRNEQF
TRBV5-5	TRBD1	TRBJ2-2	ASSSIYSQGNPVSGELF
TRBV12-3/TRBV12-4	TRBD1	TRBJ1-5	ASSLGLGQGARQPQH
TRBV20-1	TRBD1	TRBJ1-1	SETGRSMNTEAF
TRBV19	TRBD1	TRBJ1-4	ASLQGRKLF
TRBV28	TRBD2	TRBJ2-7	ASVGGTSGTKRRYEQY
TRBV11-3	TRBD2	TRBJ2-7	ASSPGTSGSWDEQY
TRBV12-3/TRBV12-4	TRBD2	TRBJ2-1	ASTYTAGGAFYNEQF
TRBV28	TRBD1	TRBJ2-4	ASSLRQGLGKNIQY
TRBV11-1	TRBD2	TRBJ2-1	ASSPRPPSGSKYEQF
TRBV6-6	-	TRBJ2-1	ASSYSWRSNEQF
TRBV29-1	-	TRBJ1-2	SVDDTSYGYT
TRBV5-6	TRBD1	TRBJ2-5	ASSKRTGAVETQY
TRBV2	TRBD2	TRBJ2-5	ASSAGGLLGETQY
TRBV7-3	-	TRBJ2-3	ASSLDPGSDTQY
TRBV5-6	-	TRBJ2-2	ASSFMGPGELF
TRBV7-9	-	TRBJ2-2	ASSPALPGELF
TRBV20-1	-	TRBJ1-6	SAPNGGAGNSPLH
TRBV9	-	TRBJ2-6	ASSVGGTGANVLT
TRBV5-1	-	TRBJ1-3	ACRVSSGNTIY
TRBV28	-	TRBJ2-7	ASSLVGRAYEQY
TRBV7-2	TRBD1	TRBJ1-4	ASSPRQGWGEKLF
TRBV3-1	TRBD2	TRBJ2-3	ASSQATPSGRHTQY
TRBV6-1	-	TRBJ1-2	ASSSNFFSYGYT
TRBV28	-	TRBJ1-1	ATLNRVITEAF
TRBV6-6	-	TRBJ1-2	ASSYLGRADYT
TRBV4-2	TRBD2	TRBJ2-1	ASSQDWSGSSYNEQF
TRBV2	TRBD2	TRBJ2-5	ASSEIAGGRGETQY
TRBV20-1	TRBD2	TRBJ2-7	SARDPRTSGTTYEQY
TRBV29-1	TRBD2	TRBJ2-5	SAEGLAGDLNLQETQY